These 30 T cell receptor beta chains originate from one sample sequenced in a study of blood T cell repertoires in COVID-19. Generated by immunoSEQ multiplex PCR, the TCRdb table keeps only in-frame clones and is missing some. The sample includes 150,000 to 200,000 clones, more than 80% of them seen just once. The sample consisted of peripheral blood. The receptors originated from a human donor in a cohort sampled during active COVID-19.

In this sample, this clone turned up a few times. V gene TRBV18 combines with J gene TRBJ2-7, with D possibly TRBD2 on 5 matching bases. The CDR3 is 14 amino acids. The ends were cut back, 0 bases at V and 6 bases at J, with 12 bases in the middle. Germline CDR1 reads KGHSH; CDR2 reads LQKENI. The CDR3 DNA reads TGTGCCAGCTCACCACCGTGGACTCCACTCGAGCAGTACTTC. Translated: CASSPPWTPLEQYF.

CDR3 nucleotide sequence: TGTGCCAGCAGTTATCGGTCCTTAACTGACACCGGGGAGCTGTTTTTT. Translating gives CASSYRSLTDTGELFF. The chain joins TRBV6-2 or TRBV6-3 to TRBJ2-2; no definite D call. The length of the CDR3 is 16 residues. The V gene's germline CDR1 is MNHEY and CDR2 SVGEGT. V lost 3 bases, J lost 3 bases, and 14 bases lay in between.

J is TRBJ2-7 and V is TRBV3-1 (or the pseudogene TRBV3-2), with a weak D call TRBD1 (6 bases). The V end lost 1 base, the J end lost 0 bases, and 10 bases lay between the germline ends. CDR1 and CDR2 (germline): LGHDT, YNNKEL (reference sequence). This CDR3 is built from 15 residues. For the CDR3, the DNA is TGTGCCAGCAGCCAAGGGGGGACACTCTCCTACGAGCAGTACTTC. Amino acids: CASSQGGTLSYEQYF.

V usage is TRBV14 and J usage is TRBJ2-1; no reliable D call. V lost 0 bases and J 6 bases, leaving 21 bases between the germline ends. Germline V gives CDR1 SGHDN, CDR2 FVKESK. The CDR3 covers 18 residues. The CDR3 reads CASSQEQSWRTVRNEQFF. The CDR3 nucleotides are TGTGCCAGCAGCCAAGAACAGTCGTGGCGTACGGTCCGCAATGAGCAGTTCTTC.

This chain uses TRBV30 with TRBJ2-2, with TRBD2 matching 8 bases. The CDR3 extends over 14 amino acids. The ends lost 4 bases at V and 7 bases at J; junction bases unmatched: 8. Germline CDR1 and CDR2: GTSNPN and SVGIG (reference sequence). As DNA, the CDR3 is TGTGCCTGGATGACGGGGGGGCTTGGCGGGGAGCTGTTTTTT. Translation gives CAWMTGGLGGELFF.

This clone was counted between two and nine times. The rearrangement uses TRBV11-2 and TRBJ2-7, with D tentatively TRBD2 (5 bases). The germline gives CDR1 SGHAT, CDR2 FQNNGV. The length of the CDR3 is 16 residues. The V end was cut by 0 bases, the J end by 0 bases, with 12 bases between. CDR3 DNA sequence: TGTGCCAGCAGCTTAGATCCCAGAAGCGGCTCCTACGAGCAGTACTTC. Translating it yields CASSLDPRSGSYEQYF. Looking up the rest from reference TRBV11-2 and TRBJ2-7 gives the full variable domain: EAGVAQSPRYKIIEKRQSVAFWCNPISGHATLYWYQQILGQGPKLLIQFQNNGVVDDSQLPKDRFSAERLKGVDSTLKIQPAKLEDSAVYLCASSLDPRSGSYEQYFGPGTRLTVT.

V is TRBV6-6 and J is TRBJ1-2, with 9 positions matching TRBD1. This CDR3 is 16 amino acids long. Germline CDR1 and CDR2: MNHNY and SVGAGI (reference sequence). V shed 6 bases and J 4 bases; nucleotides not matched to a gene: 12. DNA for the CDR3: TGTGCCAGCAGGACCAGACAGGGGGGGAGACCCTATGGCTACACCTTC. It codes for CASRTRQGGRPYGYTF.

V is TRBV6-5 and J is TRBJ1-1, with D possibly matching TRBD1 (5 bases). With 7 bases removed from V and 0 bases from J, the gap between germline ends came to 6 bases. The CDR3 loop spans 12 amino acids. The germline CDR1 and CDR2 sequences are MNHEY and SVGAGI. The CDR3 is CASTGLNTEAFF. Here the CDR3 DNA reads TGTGCCAGCACAGGGTTGAACACTGAAGCTTTCTTT.

Only a few counts were recorded for this clone. The J gene is TRBJ2-3, the V gene TRBV20-1; no clear D gene. Per the germline V gene, CDR1 is DFQATT and CDR2 is SNEGSKA (reference sequence). V was clipped by 3 bases and J by 4 bases, with 11 bases between them. The CDR3 length is 13 residues. The CDR3 region is CSASGPTSDTQYF. The CDR3 DNA sequence: TGCAGTGCTAGTGGGCCAACCTCAGATACGCAGTATTTT.

Points on this clone: At one of its ends the junction is not consistent with the germline gene, which may arise from a read error. The chain uses TRBV7-9 and TRBJ2-7; TRBD2 might be the D (5 bases). Germline CDR1 and CDR2: SEHNR and FQNEAQ (reference sequence). The CDR3 length is 12 residues. CDR3 nucleotides: TGTGCCAGCAGCCTCGGAGTTGGGGAGCAGTGCTTC. It translates to CASSLGVGEQCF.

The chain combines TRBV4-1 with TRBJ2-2, with D possibly TRBD1 on 5 matching bases. The germline gives CDR1 MGHRA, CDR2 YSYEKL. V was shortened by 4 bases and J by 5 bases, with 17 bases between the two germline ends. The CDR3 sequence is 16 residues long. CDR3 bases: TGCGCCAGCAGCCCGAAAAAGGCAGGGTTGACCGGGGAGCTGTTTTTT. This gives the protein CASSPKKAGLTGELFF.

CDR3 amino acids: CAISAGQGRGNTEAFF. The CDR3, as DNA: TGTGCCATCAGTGCGGGCCAGGGAAGAGGGAACACTGAAGCTTTCTTT. This chain uses TRBV10-3 with TRBJ1-1, with TRBD1 as a possible D gene (5 bases). Trimming removed 4 bases at V and 1 base at J, with 16 bases between. Per germline, CDR1 ENHRY and CDR2 SYGVKD. The length of the CDR3 is 16 residues.

The rearrangement uses TRBV16 and TRBJ2-1; 12 bases map to TRBD2. The CDR3 is made up of 15 amino acids. V trimming: 6 bases; J trimming: 10 bases; junction bases outside the gene matches: 10. In germline, CDR1 is KGHSY, CDR2 FQNENV. The CDR3 loop reads CASSYQTSGSFEQFF. DNA for the CDR3: TGTGCCAGCAGTTACCAGACTAGCGGGAGTTTCGAGCAGTTCTTC.

The CDR3 reads CASSLDRGLETQYF. For the CDR3, the DNA is TGTGCCAGCAGCTTGGACAGGGGGCTTGAGACCCAGTACTTC. The rearrangement uses TRBV5-5 and TRBJ2-5; 9 nucleotides agree with TRBD1. Trimming cost V 0 bases and J 5 bases; bases outside gene matches: 2. The CDR3 runs 14 residues. Germline V gives CDR1 SGHKS, CDR2 YYEKEE (reference sequence).

V and J are TRBV10-1 and TRBJ2-3, with D possibly TRBD1 on 6 matching bases. The CDR3 is made up of 15 amino acids. The germline V and J ends were trimmed by 0 bases and 2 bases, with 9 bases remaining between them. From germline, CDR1 is WNHNN and CDR2 SYGVQD (reference sequence). The CDR3 DNA follows: TGCGCCAGCAGTGAGTCGACAGGAAACACAGATACGCAGTATTTT. It encodes CASSESTGNTDTQYF.

The genes are TRBV9 and TRBJ2-1, with D uncertain. Germline V gene data show CDR1 as SGDLS and CDR2 as YYNGEE. The germline V and J ends were trimmed by 3 bases and 1 base, with 11 bases remaining between them. This CDR3 spans 15 amino acids. CDR3 loop: CASSASSASYNEQFF. The CDR3 DNA sequence: TGTGCCAGCAGCGCCTCCAGCGCTTCCTACAATGAGCAGTTCTTC.

The V and J genes are TRBV28 and TRBJ1-1; D possibly corresponds to TRBD1 (6 bases). Germline CDR1 MDHEN, CDR2 SYDVKM. The CDR3 totals 14 residues. The V end lost 3 bases, the J end lost 9 bases, and 17 bases lay between the germline ends. The CDR3 DNA sequence: TGTGCCAGCAGTTTGGCCCCCACAGGGCCTAAAGCTTTCTTT. It codes for CASSLAPTGPKAFF.

The V gene is TRBV6-4, the J gene TRBJ2-1; TRBD2 might be the D (6 bases). V shed 6 bases and J shed 5 bases, with 20 bases lying between them. CDR1 is MRHNA, CDR2 SNTAGT, per germline. The CDR3 runs to 16 residues. The DNA of the CDR3 is TGTGCCAGCAGAGGGGACTCCCGGCCGCAAAACAATGAGCAGTTCTTC. This codes for CASRGDSRPQNNEQFF.

CDR3 region: CASSRSTSGRGDTQYF. DNA for the CDR3: TGTGCCAGCAGTAGATCGACTAGCGGGAGAGGAGATACGCAGTATTTT. The rearrangement joins TRBV6-2 or TRBV6-3 to TRBJ2-3, with 12 bases that match TRBD2. From germline, CDR1 is MNHEY and CDR2 SVGEGT. V lost 5 bases and J lost 5; bases outside the gene matches: 8. The CDR3 runs to 16 residues.

A note on this clone: At one of its ends the junction is not consistent with the germline gene, which may arise from a read error. V gene TRBV3-1 (or the pseudogene TRBV3-2) combines with J gene TRBJ1-6; a weak D match, TRBD1 (6 bases). There are 18 residues in the CDR3. Germline V CDR1 and CDR2: LGHDT, YNNKEL (reference sequence). This CDR3 reads CASTQGGLLSSYNSPLHF. Written as DNA, the CDR3 is TGTGCCAGCACCCAAGGGGGGCTCCTCAGCTCCTATAATTCACCCCTCCACTTT.

The chain is built from TRBV7-3 and TRBJ2-3; TRBD2 might be the D (6 bases). Trimming cost V 0 bases and J 1 base, with 11 bases left between them. The CDR3 loop spans 16 amino acids. CDR1 SGHTA and CDR2 FQGTGA come from the germline V gene. CDR3 protein: CASSLTPSAGTDTQYF. The CDR3 DNA reads TGTGCCAGCAGCTTAACTCCTAGCGCCGGCACAGATACGCAGTATTTT.

The chain has TRBV7-9 and TRBJ2-7, with a tentative D call TRBD1 (6 bases). The CDR3 is 14 residues long. The germline gives CDR1 SEHNR, CDR2 FQNEAQ (reference sequence). Deletions cut 4 bases from V and 6 bases from J, with 16 bases between. This CDR3 is CASSSPTGLVEQYF. The CDR3 bases are TGTGCCAGCAGCTCACCTACAGGGTTAGTCGAGCAGTACTTC.

This clone has ten or more counts. The chain links TRBV28 to TRBJ1-3; no clear D. The CDR3 consists of 13 residues. Per germline, CDR1 MDHEN and CDR2 SYDVKM. V dropped 5 bases and J dropped 3 bases, with 8 bases sitting between them. The CDR3 protein is CASSPRGGNTIYF. CDR3 coding DNA: TGTGCCAGCAGTCCCCGAGGTGGAAACACCATATATTTT. The full variable domain, completed using reference TRBV28 and TRBJ1-3, is DVKVTQSSRYLVKRTGEKVFLECVQDMDHENMFWYRQDPGLGLRLIYFSYDVKMKEKGDIPEGYSVSREKKERFSLILESASTNQTSMYLCASSPRGGNTIYFGEGSWLTVV.

This clone turned up a few times. The chain recombines TRBV7-9 with TRBJ2-3; TRBD2 agrees at 8 bases. From germline, CDR1 is SEHNR and CDR2 FQNEAQ (reference sequence). Trimming removed 5 bases from V and 0 bases from J; junction bases left unmatched: 4. There are 15 residues in the CDR3. CDR3 in DNA: TGTGCCAGCAGCGGCGGGGGGATAAGCACAGATACGCAGTATTTT. Its protein is CASSGGGISTDTQYF. The full variable domain, its missing parts supplied by reference TRBV7-9 and TRBJ2-3, is DTGVSQNPRHKITKRGQNVTFRCDPISEHNRLYWYRQTLGQGPEFLTYFQNEAQLEKSRLLSDRFSAERPKGSFSTLEIQRTEQGDSAMYLCASSGGGISTDTQYFGPGTRLTVL.

The V gene is TRBV18, the J gene TRBJ2-7; 8 bases line up with TRBD1. This CDR3 region has 14 residues. The germline V gene has CDR1 KGHSH and CDR2 LQKENI. J was trimmed by 6 bases and V by 6 bases; bases with no gene match: 10. The CDR3 sequence is CASSLDRANVEQYF. Written as DNA, the CDR3 is TGTGCCAGCTCTCTGGACAGGGCGAATGTCGAGCAGTACTTC.

On this clone itself: One junction end disagrees with the germline gene, perhaps due to a read error. The chain combines TRBV9 with TRBJ1-2; tentatively, D is TRBD1 (6 bases). The germline V gene has CDR1 SGDLS and CDR2 YYNGEE. This CDR3 spans 13 amino acids. In nucleotides, the CDR3 is TGTGCTAGCAGCGGCGACAGGAACTATGGCTACACCTTC. Translating it yields CASSGDRNYGYTF.

The chain couples TRBV3-1 (or the pseudogene TRBV3-2) to TRBJ2-2; TRBD1 might be the D (5 bases). Germline V gene data show CDR1 as LGHDT and CDR2 as YNNKEL (reference sequence). This CDR3 has 14 residues. Trimming took 4 bases from V and 1 from J, leaving 7 bases between them. The CDR3 is CASSLRGNTGELFF. The CDR3 DNA reads TGTGCCAGCAGCCTAAGGGGGAACACCGGGGAGCTGTTTTTT.

This chain joins TRBV27 and TRBJ2-2; 10 nucleotides align to TRBD2. CDR1 and CDR2 (germline): MNHEY, SMNVEV (reference sequence). The CDR3 runs to 16 residues. J was trimmed by 7 bases and V by 2 bases; bases with no gene match: 7. The CDR3 sequence: CASSLILAGSDGELFF. CDR3 DNA: TGTGCCAGCAGTTTAATACTAGCGGGGTCCGACGGGGAGCTGTTTTTT.

The gene calls are TRBV7-9 and TRBJ2-5; TRBD2 matches at 8 bases. Germline loops: CDR1 SEHNR, CDR2 FQNEAQ (reference sequence). The V gene end was trimmed by 2 bases and the J gene end by 4 bases; junction bases not matched to a gene: 3. This CDR3 spans 14 amino acids. The CDR3 DNA reads TGTGCCAGCAGCTTAACAGGACTAGCAGAGACCCAGTACTTC. It yields the protein CASSLTGLAETQYF.

The chain links TRBV7-9 to TRBJ1-4, with a tentative D call TRBD1 (5 bases). Germline V gene sequence: CDR1 SEHNR, CDR2 FQNEAQ (reference sequence). V was pared by 5 bases and J by 8 bases, with 18 bases between. This CDR3 spans 15 amino acids. CDR3 region: CASSPQSIQGEKLFF. DNA for the CDR3: TGTGCCAGCAGCCCCCAGTCGATCCAGGGCGAAAAACTGTTTTTT.